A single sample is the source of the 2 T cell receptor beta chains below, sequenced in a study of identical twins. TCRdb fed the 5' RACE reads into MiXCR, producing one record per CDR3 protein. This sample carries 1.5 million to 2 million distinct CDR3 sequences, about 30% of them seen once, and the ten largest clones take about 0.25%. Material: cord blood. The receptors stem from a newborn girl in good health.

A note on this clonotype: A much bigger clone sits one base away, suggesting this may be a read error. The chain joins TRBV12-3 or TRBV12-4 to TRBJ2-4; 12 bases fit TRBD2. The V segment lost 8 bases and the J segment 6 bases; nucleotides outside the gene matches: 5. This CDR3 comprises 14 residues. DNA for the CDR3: TGTGCCAGCCCCCCGACTAGCGGGAGAAACATTCAGTACTTC. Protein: CASPPTSGRNIQYF.

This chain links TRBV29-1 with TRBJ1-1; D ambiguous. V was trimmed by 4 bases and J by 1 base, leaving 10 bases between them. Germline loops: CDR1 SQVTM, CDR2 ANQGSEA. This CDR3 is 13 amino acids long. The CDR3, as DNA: TGCAGCGTTGCCCCGGTTGGGAACACTGAAGCTTTCTTT. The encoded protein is CSVAPVGNTEAFF.